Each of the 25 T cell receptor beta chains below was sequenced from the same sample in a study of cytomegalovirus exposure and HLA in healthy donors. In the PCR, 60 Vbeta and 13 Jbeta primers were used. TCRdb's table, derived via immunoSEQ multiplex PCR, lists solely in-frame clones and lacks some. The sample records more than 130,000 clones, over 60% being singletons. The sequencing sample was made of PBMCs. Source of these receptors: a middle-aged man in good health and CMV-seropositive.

The CDR3 sequence is CASSGAHPAEEAFF. The DNA of the CDR3 is TGTGCCAGCAGCGGAGCTCATCCCGCTGAGGAAGCTTTCTTT. V and J are TRBV9 and TRBJ1-1; no clear D. CDR3 length equals 14 residues. Germline lookup yields CDR1 SGDLS and CDR2 YYNGEE. With 3 bases removed from V and 8 bases from J, the gap between germline ends came to 17 bases.

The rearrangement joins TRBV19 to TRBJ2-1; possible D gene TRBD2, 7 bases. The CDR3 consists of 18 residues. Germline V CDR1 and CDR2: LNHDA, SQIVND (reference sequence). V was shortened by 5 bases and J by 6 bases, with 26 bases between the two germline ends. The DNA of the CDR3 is TGTGCCAGTAGTGTGGGTCGGGGGAGCGGGACATCAGGCAATGAGCAGTTCTTC. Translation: CASSVGRGSGTSGNEQFF. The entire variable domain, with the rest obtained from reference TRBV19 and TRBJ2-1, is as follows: DGGITQSPKYLFRKEGQNVTLSCEQNLNHDAMYWYRQDPGQGLRLIYYSQIVNDFQKGDIAEGYSVSREKKESFPLTVTSAQKNPTAFYLCASSVGRGSGTSGNEQFFGPGTRLTVL.

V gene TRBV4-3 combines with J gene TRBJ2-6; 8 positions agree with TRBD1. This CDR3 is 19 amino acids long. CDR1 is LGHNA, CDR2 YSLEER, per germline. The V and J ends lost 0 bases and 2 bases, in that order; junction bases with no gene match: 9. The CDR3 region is CASSQDSQGALAGANVLTF. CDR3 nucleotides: TGCGCCAGCAGCCAAGATTCGCAGGGGGCCTTGGCTGGGGCCAACGTCCTGACTTTC.

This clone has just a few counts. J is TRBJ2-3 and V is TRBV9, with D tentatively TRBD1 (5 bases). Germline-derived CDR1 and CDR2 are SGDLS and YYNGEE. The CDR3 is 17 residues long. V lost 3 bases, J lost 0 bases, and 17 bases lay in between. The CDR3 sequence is CASSGYNRLSSTDTQYF. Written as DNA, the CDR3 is TGTGCCAGCAGCGGGTATAACAGGTTATCTAGCACAGATACGCAGTATTTT.

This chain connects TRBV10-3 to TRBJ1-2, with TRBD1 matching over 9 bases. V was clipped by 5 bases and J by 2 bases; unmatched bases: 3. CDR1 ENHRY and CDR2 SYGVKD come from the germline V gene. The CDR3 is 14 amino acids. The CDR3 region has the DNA TGTGCCATCAGTCCCGGGACAGGGAACTATGGCTACACCTTC. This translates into CAISPGTGNYGYTF.

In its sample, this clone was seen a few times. The CDR3: CASSLDTQETQYF. CDR3 nucleotides: TGCGCCAGCAGCTTGGATACTCAAGAGACCCAGTACTTC. The chain combines TRBV5-1 with TRBJ2-5; D gene unclear. Germline V gene sequence: CDR1 SGHRS, CDR2 YFSETQ. Trimming took 0 bases from V and 2 from J, leaving 5 bases between them. CDR3 length: 13 amino acids. The whole variable domain, filled in from reference TRBV5-1 and TRBJ2-5, reads KAGVTQTPRYLIKTRGQQVTLSCSPISGHRSVSWYQQTPGQGLQFLFEYFSETQRNKGNFPGRFSGRQFSNSRSEMNVSTLELGDSALYLCASSLDTQETQYFGPGTRLLVL.

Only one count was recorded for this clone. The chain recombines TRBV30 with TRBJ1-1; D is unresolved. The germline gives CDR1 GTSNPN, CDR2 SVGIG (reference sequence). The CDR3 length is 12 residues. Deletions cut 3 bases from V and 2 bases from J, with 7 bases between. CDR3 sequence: CAWSPFNTEAFF. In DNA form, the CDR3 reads TGTGCCTGGAGCCCATTCAACACTGAAGCTTTCTTT.

The CDR3 spells CASSQGGSGSLGNEQFF. The DNA for the CDR3 is TGCGCCAGCAGCCAAGGGGGGAGCGGGAGCTTAGGAAATGAGCAGTTCTTC. The rearrangement joins TRBV4-3 to TRBJ2-1; 8 bases are a match to TRBD2. J gave up 7 bases and V 1 base, and 12 bases lay outside the gene matches. Germline CDR1 and CDR2: LGHNA and YSLEER. The CDR3 spans 17 residues.

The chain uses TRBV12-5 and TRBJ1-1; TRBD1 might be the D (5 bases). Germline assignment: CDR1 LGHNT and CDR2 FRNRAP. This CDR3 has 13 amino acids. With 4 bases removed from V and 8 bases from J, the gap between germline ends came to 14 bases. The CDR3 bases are TGTGCTAGTGGTTCGAGACAGCCAGAAGAAGCTTTCTTT. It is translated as CASGSRQPEEAFF. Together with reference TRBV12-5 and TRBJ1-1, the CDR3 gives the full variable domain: DARVTQTPRHKVTEMGQEVTMRCQPILGHNTVFWYRQTMMQGLELLAYFRNRAPLDDSGMPKDRFSAEMPDATLATLKIQPSEPRDSAVYFCASGSRQPEEAFFGQGTRLTVV.

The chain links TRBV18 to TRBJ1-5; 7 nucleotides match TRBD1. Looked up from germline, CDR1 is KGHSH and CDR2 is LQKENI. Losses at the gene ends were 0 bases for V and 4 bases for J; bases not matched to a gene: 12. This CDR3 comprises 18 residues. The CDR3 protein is CASSPPTGRGSANQPQHF. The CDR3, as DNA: TGTGCCAGCTCACCACCGACAGGCAGGGGGTCGGCTAATCAGCCCCAGCATTTT.

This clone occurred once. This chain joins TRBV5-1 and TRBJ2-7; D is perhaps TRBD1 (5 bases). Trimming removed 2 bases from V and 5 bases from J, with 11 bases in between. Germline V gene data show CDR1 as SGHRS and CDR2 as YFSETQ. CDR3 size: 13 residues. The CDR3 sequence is CASSLRTKDEQYF. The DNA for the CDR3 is TGCGCCAGCAGCTTAAGGACAAAGGACGAGCAGTACTTC.

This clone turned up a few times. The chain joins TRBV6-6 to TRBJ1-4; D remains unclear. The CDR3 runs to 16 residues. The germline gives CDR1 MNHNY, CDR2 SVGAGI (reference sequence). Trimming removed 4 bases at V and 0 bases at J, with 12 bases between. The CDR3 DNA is TGTGCCAGCAGTTTCCCCCGGGAAGCAACTAATGAAAAACTGTTTTTT. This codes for CASSFPREATNEKLFF.

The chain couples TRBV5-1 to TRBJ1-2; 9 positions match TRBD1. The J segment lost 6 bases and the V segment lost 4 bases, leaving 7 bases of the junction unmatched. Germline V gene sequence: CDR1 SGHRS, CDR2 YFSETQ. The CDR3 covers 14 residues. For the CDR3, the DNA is TGCGCCAGCAGCGGGGGGGACAGGGTGCATGGCTACACCTTC. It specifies CASSGGDRVHGYTF.

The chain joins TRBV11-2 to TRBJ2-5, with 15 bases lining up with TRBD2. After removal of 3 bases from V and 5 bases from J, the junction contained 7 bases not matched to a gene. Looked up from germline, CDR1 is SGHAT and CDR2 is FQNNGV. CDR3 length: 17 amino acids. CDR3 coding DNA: TGTGCCAGCAGCTTGGGACTAGCGGGGGGTTACAATGAGACCCAGTACTTC. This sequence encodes CASSLGLAGGYNETQYF.

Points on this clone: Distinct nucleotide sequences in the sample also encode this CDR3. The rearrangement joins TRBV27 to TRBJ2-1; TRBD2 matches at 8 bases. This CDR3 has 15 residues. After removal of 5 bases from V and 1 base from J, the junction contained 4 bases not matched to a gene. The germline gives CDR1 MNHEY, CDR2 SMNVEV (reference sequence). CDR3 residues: CASSLSGSSYNEQFF. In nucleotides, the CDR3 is TGTGCCAGCAGTCTCAGCGGGAGTTCCTACAATGAGCAGTTCTTC.

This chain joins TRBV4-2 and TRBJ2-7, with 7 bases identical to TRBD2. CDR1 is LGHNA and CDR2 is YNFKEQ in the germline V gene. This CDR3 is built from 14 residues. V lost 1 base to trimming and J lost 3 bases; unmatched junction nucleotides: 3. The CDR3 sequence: CASSQGGGSYEQYF. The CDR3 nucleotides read TGTGCCAGCAGCCAAGGCGGCGGGAGCTACGAGCAGTACTTC.

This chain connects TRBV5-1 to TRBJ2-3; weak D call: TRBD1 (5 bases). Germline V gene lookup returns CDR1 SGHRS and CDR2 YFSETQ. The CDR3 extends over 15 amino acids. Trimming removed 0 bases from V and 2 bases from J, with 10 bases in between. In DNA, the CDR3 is TGCGCCAGCAGCTTGGGGGGCTCCTACACAGATACGCAGTATTTT. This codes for CASSLGGSYTDTQYF. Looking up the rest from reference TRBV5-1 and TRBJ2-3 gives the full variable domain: KAGVTQTPRYLIKTRGQQVTLSCSPISGHRSVSWYQQTPGQGLQFLFEYFSETQRNKGNFPGRFSGRQFSNSRSEMNVSTLELGDSALYLCASSLGGSYTDTQYFGPGTRLTVL.

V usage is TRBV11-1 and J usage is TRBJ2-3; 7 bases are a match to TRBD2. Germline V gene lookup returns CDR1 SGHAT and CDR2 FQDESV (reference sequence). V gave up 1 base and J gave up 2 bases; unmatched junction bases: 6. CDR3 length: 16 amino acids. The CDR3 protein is CASSLGRLALTDTQYF. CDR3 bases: TGTGCCAGCAGCTTAGGTAGACTAGCCCTCACAGATACGCAGTATTTT.

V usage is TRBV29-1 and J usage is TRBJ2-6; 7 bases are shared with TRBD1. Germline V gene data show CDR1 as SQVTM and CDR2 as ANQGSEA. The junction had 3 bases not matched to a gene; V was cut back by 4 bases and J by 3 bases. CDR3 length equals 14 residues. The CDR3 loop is CSVVRQGGANVLTF. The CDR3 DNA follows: TGCAGCGTTGTTCGACAGGGTGGGGCCAACGTCCTGACTTTC.

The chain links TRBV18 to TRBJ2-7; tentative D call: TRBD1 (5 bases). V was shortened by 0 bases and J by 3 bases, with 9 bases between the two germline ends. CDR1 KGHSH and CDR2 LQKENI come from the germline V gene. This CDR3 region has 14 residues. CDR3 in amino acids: CASSPPGQNYEQYF. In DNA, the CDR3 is TGTGCCAGCTCACCACCGGGGCAGAACTACGAGCAGTACTTC.

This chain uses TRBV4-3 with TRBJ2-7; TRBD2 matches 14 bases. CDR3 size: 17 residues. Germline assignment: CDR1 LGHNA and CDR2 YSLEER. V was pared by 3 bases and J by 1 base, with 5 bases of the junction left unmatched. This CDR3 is CASSQGGLAGDSYEQYF. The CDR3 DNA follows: TGCGCCAGCAGCCAGGGGGGACTAGCGGGAGATTCCTACGAGCAGTACTTC.

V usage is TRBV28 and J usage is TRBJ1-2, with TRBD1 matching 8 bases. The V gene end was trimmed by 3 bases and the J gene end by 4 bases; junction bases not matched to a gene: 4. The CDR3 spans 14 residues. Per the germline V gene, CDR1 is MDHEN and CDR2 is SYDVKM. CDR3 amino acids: CASSFGTGLYGYTF. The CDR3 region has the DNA TGTGCCAGCAGTTTTGGGACAGGACTCTATGGCTACACCTTC.

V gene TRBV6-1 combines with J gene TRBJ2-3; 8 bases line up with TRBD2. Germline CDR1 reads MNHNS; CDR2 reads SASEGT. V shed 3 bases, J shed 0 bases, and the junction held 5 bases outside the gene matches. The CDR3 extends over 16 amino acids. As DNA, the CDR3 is TGTGCCAGCAGTGACGAACTAGCGGAAAGCACAGATACGCAGTATTTT. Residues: CASSDELAESTDTQYF.

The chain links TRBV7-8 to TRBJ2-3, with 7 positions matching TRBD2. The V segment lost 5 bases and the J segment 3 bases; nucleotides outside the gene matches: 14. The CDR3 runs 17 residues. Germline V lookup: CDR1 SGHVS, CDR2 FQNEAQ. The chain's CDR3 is CASSPVSLTSLTDTQYF. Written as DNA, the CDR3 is TGTGCCAGCAGCCCCGTATCCCTGACTAGCCTGACAGATACGCAGTATTTT.

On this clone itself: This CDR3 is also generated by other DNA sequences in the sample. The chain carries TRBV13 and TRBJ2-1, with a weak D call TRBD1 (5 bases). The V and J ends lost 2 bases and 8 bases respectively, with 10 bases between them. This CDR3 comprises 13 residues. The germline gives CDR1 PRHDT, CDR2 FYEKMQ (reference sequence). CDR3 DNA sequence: TGTGCCAGCAGCTTAAGGCCCAGGGATGAGCAGTTCTTC. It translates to CASSLRPRDEQFF.